The T cell receptor beta chain described here comes from a study of blood T cell repertoires in COVID-19. Study context: T cells, B-cell-depleted T cells, or PBMCs supplied cDNA or gDNA.

Germline lookup yields CDR1 LNHNV and CDR2 YYDKDF (reference sequence). The V and J ends lost 5 bases and 8 bases respectively, with 18 bases between them. The CDR3 runs 15 residues. Authors' data handling: Using reference gene primer amplification, nucleated cell counts were estimated. Assay: immunoSEQ multiplex PCR; the TCRdb copy retains only in-frame clones and omits some. That table furnishes V, J and clone size, whereas the DNA furnished D and trimming. This sample has 300,000 or so clones, with around 88% found just once. Sequences were obtained from peripheral blood. The TCR originated in a woman in her 30s who had recovered from COVID-19. This chain connects TRBV15 to TRBJ1-4; possibly TRBD1 for D (6 bases). The CDR3 DNA is TGTGCCACCAGCCAAACGTGGGGGCATGGGGAAAAACTGTTTTTT. It is translated as CATSQTWGHGEKLFF.